What follows describes a single T cell receptor beta chain. Its cognate antigen is unknown. Assay: immunoSEQ multiplex PCR; the TCRdb copy retains only in-frame clones and omits some. This table has thousands of clones, around 78% appearing once. This CDR3 region has 13 residues. CDR1 and CDR2 (germline): MNHEY, SMNVEV (reference sequence). V dropped 5 bases and J dropped 4 bases, with 10 bases sitting between them. This record belongs to a study of T cell repertoires in ileal Crohn's disease. Study as a whole: Operated complications were stricturing disease (roughly 60%) and penetrating disease (39%). The MI sample came from the proximal margin of the surgical specimen.

Time point specified: proximal margin of the surgical specimen (macroscopically non-inflamed). Study results and caveats: Active smokers at surgery had more clonal expansions than non-smokers.

V gene TRBV27 combines with J gene TRBJ2-3, with D perhaps matching TRBD2 (6 bases). The sample taken for sequencing was ileal tissue. This TCR was sampled from an adult with Crohn's disease. The CDR3 protein is CASSTGVPDTQYF. The CDR3 nucleotides read TGTGCCAGCAGTACGGGGGTGCCAGATACGCAGTATTTT.